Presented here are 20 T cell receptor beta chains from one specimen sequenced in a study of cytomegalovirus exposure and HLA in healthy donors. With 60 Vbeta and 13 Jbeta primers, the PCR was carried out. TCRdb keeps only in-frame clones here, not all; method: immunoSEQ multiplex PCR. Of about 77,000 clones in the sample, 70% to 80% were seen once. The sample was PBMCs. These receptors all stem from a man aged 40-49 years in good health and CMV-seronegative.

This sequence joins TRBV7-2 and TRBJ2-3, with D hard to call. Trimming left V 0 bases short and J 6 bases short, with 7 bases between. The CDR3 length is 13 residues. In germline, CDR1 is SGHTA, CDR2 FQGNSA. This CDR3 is CASSLAVEDTQYF. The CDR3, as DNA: TGTGCCAGCAGCTTAGCGGTGGAGGATACGCAGTATTTT.

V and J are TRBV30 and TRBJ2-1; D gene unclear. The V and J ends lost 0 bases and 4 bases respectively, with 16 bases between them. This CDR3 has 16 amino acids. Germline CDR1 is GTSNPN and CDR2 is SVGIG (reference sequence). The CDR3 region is CAWSVPPQAIYNEQFF. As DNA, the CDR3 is TGTGCCTGGAGTGTACCCCCGCAGGCTATTTACAATGAGCAGTTCTTC.

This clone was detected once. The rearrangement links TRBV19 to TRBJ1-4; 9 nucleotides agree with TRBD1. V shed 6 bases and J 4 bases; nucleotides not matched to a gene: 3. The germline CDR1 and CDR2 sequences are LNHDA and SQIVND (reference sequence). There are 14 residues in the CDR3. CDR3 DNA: TGTGCCAGTAGACTGACAGGGGGTAATGAAAAACTGTTTTTT. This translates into CASRLTGGNEKLFF.

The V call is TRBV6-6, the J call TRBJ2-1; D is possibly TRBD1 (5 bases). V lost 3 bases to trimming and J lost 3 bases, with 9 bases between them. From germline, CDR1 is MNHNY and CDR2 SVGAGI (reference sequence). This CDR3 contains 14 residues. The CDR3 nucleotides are TGTGCCAGCAGTTATTCTGACAGCTACAATGAGCAGTTCTTC. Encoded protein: CASSYSDSYNEQFF.

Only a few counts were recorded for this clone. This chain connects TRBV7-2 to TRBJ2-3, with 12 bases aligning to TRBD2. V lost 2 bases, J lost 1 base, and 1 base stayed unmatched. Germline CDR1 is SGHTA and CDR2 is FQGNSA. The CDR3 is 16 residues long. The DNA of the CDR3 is TGTGCCAGCAGCTTAAGACTAGCGGGGGGCACAGATACGCAGTATTTT. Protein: CASSLRLAGGTDTQYF.

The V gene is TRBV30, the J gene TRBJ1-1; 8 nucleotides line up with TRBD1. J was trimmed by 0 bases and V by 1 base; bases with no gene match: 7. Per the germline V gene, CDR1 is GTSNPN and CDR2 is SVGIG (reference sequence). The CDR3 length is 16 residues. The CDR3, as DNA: TGTGCCTGGAGTGCCAAAGGGACAGGACTGAACACTGAAGCTTTCTTT. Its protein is CAWSAKGTGLNTEAFF.

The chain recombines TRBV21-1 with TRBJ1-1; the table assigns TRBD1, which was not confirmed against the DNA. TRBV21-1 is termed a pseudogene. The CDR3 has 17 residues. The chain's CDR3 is CASSKAATGEMNTEAFF. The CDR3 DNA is TGTGCCAGCAGCAAAGCAGCGACAGGCGAGATGAACACTGAAGCTTTCTTT.

The chain's CDR3 is CASSLAPLQENYGYTF. As DNA, the CDR3 is TGTGCCAGCAGCTTAGCCCCCTTACAGGAGAACTATGGCTACACCTTC. The chain recombines TRBV13 with TRBJ1-2, with D possibly being TRBD1 (5 bases). CDR3 length equals 16 residues. The V end lost 1 base, the J end lost 2 bases, and 14 bases lay between the germline ends. Germline V gives CDR1 PRHDT, CDR2 FYEKMQ (reference sequence).

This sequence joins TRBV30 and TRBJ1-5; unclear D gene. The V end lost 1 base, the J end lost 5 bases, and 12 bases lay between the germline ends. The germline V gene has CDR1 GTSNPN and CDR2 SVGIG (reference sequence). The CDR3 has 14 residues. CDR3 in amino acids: CAWSAGNTDQPQHF. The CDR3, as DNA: TGTGCCTGGAGTGCCGGGAATACAGATCAGCCCCAGCATTTT.

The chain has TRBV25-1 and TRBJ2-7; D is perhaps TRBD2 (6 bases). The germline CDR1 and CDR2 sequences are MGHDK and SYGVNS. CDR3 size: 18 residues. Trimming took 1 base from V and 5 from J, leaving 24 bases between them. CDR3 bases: TGTGCCAGCAGTGAATTTCTCGCGGGACGGAGTAATAGGAACGAGCAGTACTTC. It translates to CASSEFLAGRSNRNEQYF.

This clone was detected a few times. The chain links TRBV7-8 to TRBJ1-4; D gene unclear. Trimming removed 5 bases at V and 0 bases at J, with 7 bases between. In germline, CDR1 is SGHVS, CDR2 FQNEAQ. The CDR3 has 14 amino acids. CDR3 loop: CASSQIATNEKLFF. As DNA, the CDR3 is TGTGCCAGCAGCCAGATTGCAACTAATGAAAAACTGTTTTTT.

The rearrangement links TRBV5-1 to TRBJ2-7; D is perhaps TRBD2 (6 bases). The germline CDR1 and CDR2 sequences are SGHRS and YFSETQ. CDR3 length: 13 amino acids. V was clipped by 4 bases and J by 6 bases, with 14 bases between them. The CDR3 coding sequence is TGCGCCAGCAGCCTGGGACTCCAACTCGAGCAGTACTTC. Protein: CASSLGLQLEQYF.

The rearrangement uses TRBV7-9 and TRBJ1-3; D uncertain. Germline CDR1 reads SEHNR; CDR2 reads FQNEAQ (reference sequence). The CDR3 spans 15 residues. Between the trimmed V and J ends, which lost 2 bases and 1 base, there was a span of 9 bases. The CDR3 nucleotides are TGTGCCAGCAGCTTATTGAGTTTTTCTGGAAACACCATATATTTT. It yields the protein CASSLLSFSGNTIYF.

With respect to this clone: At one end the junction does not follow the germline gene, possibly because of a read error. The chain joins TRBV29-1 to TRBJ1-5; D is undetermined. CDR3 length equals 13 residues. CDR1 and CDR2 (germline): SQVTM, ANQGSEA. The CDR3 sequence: CSVQEGLNQPQHF. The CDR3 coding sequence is TGCAGCGTTCAAGAGGGCCTCAATCAGCCCCAGCATTTT.

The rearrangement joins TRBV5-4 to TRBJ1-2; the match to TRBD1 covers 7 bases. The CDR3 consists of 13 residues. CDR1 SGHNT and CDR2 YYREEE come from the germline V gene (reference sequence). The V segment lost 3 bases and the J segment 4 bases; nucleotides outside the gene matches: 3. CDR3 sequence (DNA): TGTGCCAGCAGCTCGGACAGGAGCTATGGCTACACCTTC. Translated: CASSSDRSYGYTF.

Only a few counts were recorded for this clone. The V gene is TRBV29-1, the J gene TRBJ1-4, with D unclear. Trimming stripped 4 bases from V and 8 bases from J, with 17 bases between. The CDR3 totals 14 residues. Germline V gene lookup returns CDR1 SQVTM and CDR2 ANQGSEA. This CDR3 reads CSVAGGNVREKLFF. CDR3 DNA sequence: TGCAGCGTTGCCGGAGGAAACGTTCGGGAAAAACTGTTTTTT.

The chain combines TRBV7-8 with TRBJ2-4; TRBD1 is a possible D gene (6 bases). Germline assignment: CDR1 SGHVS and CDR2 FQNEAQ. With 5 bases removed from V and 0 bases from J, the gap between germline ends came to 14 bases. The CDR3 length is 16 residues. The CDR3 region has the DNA TGTGCCAGCAGCCTCCGGACAGTACAAGCCAAAAACATTCAGTACTTC. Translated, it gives CASSLRTVQAKNIQYF.

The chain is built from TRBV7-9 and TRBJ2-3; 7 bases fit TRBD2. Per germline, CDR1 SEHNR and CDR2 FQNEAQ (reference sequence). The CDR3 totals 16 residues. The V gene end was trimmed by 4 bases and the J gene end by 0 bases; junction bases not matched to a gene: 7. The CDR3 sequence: CASSSGWRGSTDTQYF. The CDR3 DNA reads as TGTGCCAGCAGCTCCGGGTGGCGGGGGAGCACAGATACGCAGTATTTT. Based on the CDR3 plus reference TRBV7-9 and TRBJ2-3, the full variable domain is DTGVSQNPRHKITKRGQNVTFRCDPISEHNRLYWYRQTLGQGPEFLTYFQNEAQLEKSRLLSDRFSAERPKGSFSTLEIQRTEQGDSAMYLCASSSGWRGSTDTQYFGPGTRLTVL.

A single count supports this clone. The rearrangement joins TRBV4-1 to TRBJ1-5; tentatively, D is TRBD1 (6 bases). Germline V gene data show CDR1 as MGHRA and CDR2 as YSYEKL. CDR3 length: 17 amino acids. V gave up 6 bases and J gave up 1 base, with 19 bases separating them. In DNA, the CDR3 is TGCGCCAGCAGTTTCCGGGACACACCAAGAAGCAATCAGCCCCAGCATTTT. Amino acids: CASSFRDTPRSNQPQHF.

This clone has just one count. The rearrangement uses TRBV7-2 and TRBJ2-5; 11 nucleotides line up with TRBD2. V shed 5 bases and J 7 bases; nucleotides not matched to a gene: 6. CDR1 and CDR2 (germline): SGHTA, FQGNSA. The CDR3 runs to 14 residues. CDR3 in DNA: TGTGCCAGCAGCGGGACTAGCGGCCCGGGGACCCAGTACTTC. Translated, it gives CASSGTSGPGTQYF.